This passage covers 20 T cell receptor beta chains from one sample sequenced in a study of vaccination effects on CD4 cells after COVID-19. ViraFEST used viral peptide pools to expand antigen-specific CD4+ T cells before sequencing. Isolating CD4+ T cells followed less than 12 days of culture. Participants each got two BNT162b2 or mRNA-1273 vaccine doses. TCRdb's table, derived via immunoSEQ multiplex PCR, lists solely in-frame clones and lacks some. The sample yields tens of thousands of clones, about 80% seen once. These receptors' targets are unknown. The source was CD4+ T cells from PBMCs cultured with SARS-CoV-2 spike peptides, collected after COVID-19 vaccination. The receptors derive from a human donor who received a COVID-19 vaccine. Some clones in this sample may be carry-over from other donors' samples.

The chain joins TRBV10-2 to TRBJ2-5; 9 bases are shared with TRBD2. Germline trimming cut 6 bases from V and 3 bases from J; bases unmatched to any gene: 2. The CDR3 contains 13 residues. Germline V gives CDR1 WSHSY, CDR2 SAAADI. CDR3 sequence (DNA): TGCGCCAGCAGATTAGCGGGGGAAGAGACCCAGTACTTC. Translation: CASRLAGEETQYF.

The genes are TRBV18 and TRBJ1-1; D possibly corresponds to TRBD1 (5 bases). V lost 1 base to trimming and J lost 1 base, with 7 bases between them. The CDR3 runs 14 residues. Germline V gene lookup returns CDR1 KGHSH and CDR2 LQKENI. CDR3 residues: CASSPQGSNTEAFF. For the CDR3, the DNA is TGTGCCAGCTCACCACAGGGGTCGAACACTGAAGCTTTCTTT.

This clone was recorded only once. V is TRBV19 and J is TRBJ1-2; D might be TRBD1 (5 bases). Germline CDR1 and CDR2: LNHDA and SQIVND (reference sequence). This CDR3 contains 13 residues. Trimming took off 3 bases at V and 4 bases at J, with 9 bases between the two ends. The CDR3 sequence is CASSIQGTYGYTF. The CDR3, as DNA: TGTGCCAGTAGTATTCAAGGGACCTATGGCTACACCTTC.

J is TRBJ2-2 and V is TRBV5-1; no clear D gene. V lost 2 bases and J lost 0, with 11 bases in between. Germline values: CDR1 SGHRS, CDR2 YFSETQ. This CDR3 has 16 amino acids. The CDR3 here is CASSFGADPNTGELFF. The DNA of the CDR3 is TGCGCCAGCAGCTTCGGTGCAGACCCGAACACCGGGGAGCTGTTTTTT.

J is TRBJ2-5 and V is TRBV6-5; TRBD1 agrees at 10 bases. The CDR3 runs to 14 residues. With 10 bases clipped from V and 4 bases from J, the junction kept 9 bases outside the gene matches. Per the germline V gene, CDR1 is MNHEY and CDR2 is SVGAGI. The CDR3 sequence: CATRPRDRGETQYF. The CDR3 nucleotides read TGTGCCACCCGACCCCGGGACAGGGGAGAGACCCAGTACTTC.

This sequence joins TRBV11-3 and TRBJ2-3, with TRBD2 as a possible D gene (5 bases). The CDR3 runs 14 residues. CDR1 is SGHNT and CDR2 is YENEEA in the germline V gene. Trimming stripped 0 bases from V and 4 bases from J, with 8 bases between. For the CDR3, the DNA is TGTGCCAGCAGCTTAGATAGGCGGGCAGATACGCAGTATTTT. It codes for CASSLDRRADTQYF.

The chain has TRBV3-1 (or the pseudogene TRBV3-2) and TRBJ1-2; 9 bases fit TRBD1. This CDR3 contains 13 residues. Germline values: CDR1 LGHDT, CDR2 YNNKEL (reference sequence). Germline trimming cut 1 base from V and 8 bases from J; bases unmatched to any gene: 2. The CDR3 loop is CASSQGQGGGYTF. Here the CDR3 DNA reads TGTGCCAGCAGCCAAGGACAGGGGGGCGGCTACACCTTC.

This clone has just a few counts. The chain is built from TRBV7-9 and TRBJ2-2; D gene ambiguous. Looked up from germline, CDR1 is SEHNR and CDR2 is FQNEAQ (reference sequence). Trimming stripped 3 bases from V and 4 bases from J, with 12 bases between. The CDR3 has 15 residues. This CDR3 reads CASSFLVGSTGELFF. CDR3 in DNA: TGTGCCAGCAGCTTCTTGGTAGGGTCCACCGGGGAGCTGTTTTTT.

The chain has TRBV10-3 and TRBJ2-2; 7 bases fit TRBD1. CDR3 length: 18 amino acids. The V and J ends lost 2 bases and 5 bases, in that order; junction bases with no gene match: 14. Looked up from germline, CDR1 is ENHRY and CDR2 is SYGVKD. As DNA, the CDR3 is TGTGCCATCAGTGAGGCCCCAAGCCCGACAGGGAAAACCGGGGAGCTGTTTTTT. Translated, it gives CAISEAPSPTGKTGELFF.

The rearrangement links TRBV4-2 to TRBJ2-1; D is possibly TRBD1 or TRBD2 (5 bases each). There are 15 residues in the CDR3. Trimming took 4 bases from V and 5 from J, leaving 15 bases between them. Germline V gene data show CDR1 as LGHNA and CDR2 as YNFKEQ. CDR3 DNA sequence: TGTGCCAGCAGCCCATTGAACGGGGCCCACAATGAGCAGTTCTTC. This encodes CASSPLNGAHNEQFF.

V and J are TRBV28 and TRBJ2-7, with a tentative D call TRBD1 (6 bases). V was shortened by 8 bases and J by 2 bases, with 10 bases between the two germline ends. The germline V gene has CDR1 MDHEN and CDR2 SYDVKM. CDR3 size: 12 residues. The CDR3 loop reads CASGGRPYEQYV. The CDR3 DNA reads TGTGCCAGCGGGGGCAGACCCTACGAGCAGTACGTC.

The chain links TRBV11-2 to TRBJ2-1, with D maybe TRBD2 (5 bases). Trimming left V 1 base short and J 4 bases short, with 14 bases between. Germline-derived CDR1 and CDR2 are SGHAT and FQNNGV. CDR3 size: 16 residues. DNA of the CDR3: TGTGCCAGCAGCTTAGTGATTGCGGGTCAGTACAATGAGCAGTTCTTC. Protein sequence: CASSLVIAGQYNEQFF.

This clone was seen a handful of times. The V gene is TRBV10-1, the J gene TRBJ2-2; TRBD2 agrees at 11 bases. V trimming: 5 bases; J trimming: 6 bases; junction bases outside the gene matches: 5. Germline V CDR1 and CDR2: WNHNN, SYGVQD (reference sequence). This CDR3 is built from 15 residues. CDR3 DNA: TGCGCCAGCAGTCCTAGCGGGGGGCGAGCCGGGGAGCTGTTTTTT. Amino acid sequence: CASSPSGGRAGELFF.

This clone is termed medium-sized (0.01 to 0.1%). The chain combines TRBV19 with TRBJ1-2, with D possibly matching TRBD1 (5 bases). Trimming left V 7 bases short and J 4 bases short, with 19 bases between. The CDR3 is made up of 15 amino acids. Germline lookup yields CDR1 LNHDA and CDR2 SQIVND (reference sequence). The CDR3 bases are TGTGCCAGTAACTTTAACCGGGACCCCTCCTATGGCTACACCTTC. This translates into CASNFNRDPSYGYTF.

V is TRBV18 and J is TRBJ2-1, with D perhaps TRBD2 (6 bases). Trimming cost V 1 base and J 8 bases, with 21 bases left between them. The length of the CDR3 is 17 residues. CDR1 and CDR2 (germline): KGHSH, LQKENI. The CDR3 DNA is TGTGCCAGCTCACCACAGTCCCCCGGGACTGCTTCGCATGAGCAGTTCTTC. It specifies CASSPQSPGTASHEQFF.

This clone occurred a few times. V gene TRBV9 combines with J gene TRBJ2-1, with TRBD2 matching over 9 bases. Germline CDR1 and CDR2: SGDLS and YYNGEE. The ends lost 0 bases at V and 3 bases at J; junction bases unmatched: 4. The CDR3 has 16 amino acids. Here the CDR3 reads CASSVDGSGGYNEQFF. The CDR3 DNA sequence: TGTGCCAGCAGCGTAGACGGTAGCGGGGGCTACAATGAGCAGTTCTTC.

This chain links TRBV9 with TRBJ2-2; TRBD2 aligns across 8 bases. Per the germline V gene, CDR1 is SGDLS and CDR2 is YYNGEE. The CDR3 runs 15 residues. V trimming: 0 bases; J trimming: 8 bases; junction bases outside the gene matches: 6. Here the CDR3 reads CASSVVGGARGELFF. The CDR3 DNA is TGTGCCAGCAGCGTAGTCGGGGGGGCAAGAGGGGAGCTGTTTTTT.

The chain carries TRBV27 and TRBJ2-7, with D perhaps matching TRBD1 (9 bases). The CDR3 runs 17 residues. Germline V CDR1 and CDR2: MNHEY, SMNVEV (reference sequence). Trimming removed 5 bases at V and 4 bases at J, with 24 bases between. The CDR3 is CASSRGQGIREGYEQYF. The DNA of the CDR3 is TGTGCCAGCAGTAGAGGACAGGGGATTCGGGAGGGGTACGAGCAGTACTTC.

The genes are TRBV7-3 and TRBJ2-2, with D perhaps TRBD1 or TRBD2 (6 bases each). The ends were cut back, 5 bases at V and 3 bases at J, with 13 bases in the middle. CDR1 SGHTA and CDR2 FQGTGA come from the germline V gene. This CDR3 region has 15 residues. The CDR3 DNA reads as TGTGCCAGCAGCCCAATAGGGGGGTACACCGGGGAGCTGTTTTTT. Its translation: CASSPIGGYTGELFF.

This chain links TRBV28 with TRBJ2-7; D perhaps matches TRBD1 (7 bases). The CDR3 sequence is 13 residues long. Germline assignment: CDR1 MDHEN and CDR2 SYDVKM. The V gene lost 3 bases and the J gene lost 7 bases, with 13 bases spanning the gap. CDR3 nucleotide sequence: TGTGCCAGCAGTTTGGAGGGGGCGAGGGAGCAGTACGTC. It translates to CASSLEGAREQYV.